These T cell receptor beta chains were read from a single sample in a study of blood T cell repertoires in COVID-19. This table comes from immunoSEQ multiplex PCR, and its TCRdb copy is limited to in-frame clones, with some not included. The top ten clones hold about 6.1% of a sample with 310,000 or so clones, roughly 89% of them seen once. What was sequenced was PBMCs or T cells enriched from blood (not recorded which). The receptors stem from a woman between 40 and 50 years old who had recovered from COVID-19. CDR3s include the opening cysteine and the closing phenylalanine or tryptophan. The D gene is left open where the match is weak. Not all rows give a size; the values are once, few, many and, for expanded clones, a class.

V gene: TRBV4-3; J gene: TRBJ1-5; D gene: -; clone size: -; CDR3 protein: CASSRKNKCNQPQHF; CDR3 DNA: TGCGCCAGCAGCCGCAAAAACAAGTGCAATCAGCCCCAGCATTTT
V gene: TRBV9; J gene: TRBJ2-1; D gene: -; clone size: -; CDR3 protein: CASTPEGSSYNEQFF; CDR3 DNA: TGTGCCAGCACCCCCGAGGGAAGCTCCTACAATGAGCAGTTCTTC
V gene: TRBV7-9; J gene: TRBJ2-7; D gene: -; clone size: -; CDR3 protein: CASSLSAVYEQYF; CDR3 DNA: TGTGCCAGCAGCTTGAGTGCCGTCTACGAGCAGTACTTC
V gene: TRBV7-9; J gene: TRBJ2-3; D gene: TRBD1; clone size: -; CDR3 protein: CASSSRGSTDTQYF; CDR3 DNA: TGTGCCAGCAGCTCCAGGGGGAGCACAGATACGCAGTATTTT
V gene: TRBV6-5; J gene: TRBJ2-1; D gene: TRBD2; clone size: -; CDR3 protein: CASMKAGDRAREQFF; CDR3 DNA: TGTGCCAGCATGAAAGCGGGAGATAGGGCAAGGGAGCAGTTCTTC
V gene: TRBV7-2; J gene: TRBJ2-7; D gene: TRBD1; clone size: -; CDR3 protein: CASSRRDSLDEQYF; CDR3 DNA: TGTGCCAGCAGCCGTAGGGACAGTCTCGACGAGCAGTACTTC
V gene: TRBV6-6; J gene: TRBJ1-1; D gene: TRBD1; clone size: few; CDR3 protein: CASSPDRPSLLSTEAFF; CDR3 DNA: TGTGCCAGCAGTCCGGACAGGCCGTCACTTTTGAGCACTGAAGCTTTCTTT
V gene: TRBV23-1; J gene: TRBJ2-7; D gene: -; clone size: -; CDR3 protein: CASSQSPECPYEQYF; CDR3 DNA: TGCGCCAGCAGTCAATCGCCCGAGTGTCCCTACGAGCAGTACTTC
V gene: TRBV9; J gene: TRBJ2-1; D gene: TRBD2; clone size: -; CDR3 protein: CASSEREGYYNEQFF; CDR3 DNA: TGTGCCAGCTCGGAGCGGGAGGGGTACTACAATGAGCAGTTCTTC
V gene: TRBV3-1/TRBV3-2; J gene: TRBJ2-3; D gene: -; clone size: -; CDR3 protein: CASSQVGAGDQDTQYF; CDR3 DNA: TGTGCCAGCAGCCAAGTAGGAGCGGGTGATCAAGATACGCAGTATTTT
V gene: TRBV28; J gene: TRBJ1-2; D gene: -; clone size: -; CDR3 protein: CASSYGRSYTF; CDR3 DNA: TGTGCCAGCAGTTATGGCAGAAGCTACACCTTC
V gene: TRBV9; J gene: TRBJ1-4; D gene: -; clone size: once; CDR3 protein: CASTPGQGLEKLFF; CDR3 DNA: TGTGCCAGCACCCCGGGGCAGGGACTTGAAAAACTGTTTTTT
V gene: TRBV19; J gene: TRBJ2-5; D gene: TRBD2; clone size: -; CDR3 protein: CASSPGTSGSRETQYF; CDR3 DNA: TGTGCCAGTAGTCCCGGGACTAGCGGGAGTCGAGAGACCCAGTACTTC
V gene: TRBV12-3/TRBV12-4; J gene: TRBJ2-3; D gene: -; clone size: few; CDR3 protein: CASSWQGTDTQYF; CDR3 DNA: TGTGCCAGCAGTTGGCAGGGGACAGATACGCAGTATTTT
V gene: TRBV28; J gene: TRBJ1-1; D gene: -; clone size: -; CDR3 protein: CASSGGGTEAFF; CDR3 DNA: TGTGCCAGCAGTGGGGGGGGCACTGAAGCTTTCTTT
V gene: TRBV5-4; J gene: TRBJ2-1; D gene: TRBD2; clone size: -; CDR3 protein: CASSFELAGGPNEQFF; CDR3 DNA: TGTGCCAGCAGCTTTGAACTAGCGGGAGGGCCGAATGAGCAGTTCTTC
V gene: TRBV27; J gene: TRBJ2-1; D gene: -; clone size: -; CDR3 protein: CASSEQGSDNEQFF; CDR3 DNA: TGTGCCAGCAGTGAACAGGGTAGTGACAATGAGCAGTTCTTC
V gene: TRBV28; J gene: TRBJ2-1; D gene: TRBD2; clone size: -; CDR3 protein: CASRPGLAGEDEQFF; CDR3 DNA: TGTGCCAGCAGGCCAGGACTAGCGGGAGAGGATGAGCAGTTCTTC
V gene: TRBV11-2; J gene: TRBJ1-1; D gene: TRBD1; clone size: -; CDR3 protein: CASSSTGRWTEAFF; CDR3 DNA: TGTGCCAGCAGCTCGACAGGGCGGTGGACTGAAGCTTTCTTT
V gene: TRBV7-9; J gene: TRBJ1-3; D gene: TRBD1; clone size: -; CDR3 protein: CASSLQGGGNTIYF; CDR3 DNA: TGTGCCAGCAGCTTGCAGGGGGGTGGAAACACCATATATTTT
V gene: TRBV19; J gene: TRBJ2-5; D gene: -; clone size: -; CDR3 protein: CASSNPGQGRGETQYF; CDR3 DNA: TGTGCCAGTAGTAACCCGGGACAAGGAAGGGGAGAGACCCAGTACTTC
V gene: TRBV10-3; J gene: TRBJ2-3; D gene: -; clone size: -; CDR3 protein: CAISDMIRDKESDTQYF; CDR3 DNA: TGTGCCATCAGTGACATGATCCGGGACAAAGAATCAGATACGCAGTATTTT
V gene: TRBV7-2; J gene: TRBJ2-1; D gene: TRBD1; clone size: -; CDR3 protein: CASSWDSHNEQFF; CDR3 DNA: TGTGCCAGCAGCTGGGACAGTCACAATGAGCAGTTCTTC
V gene: TRBV5-1; J gene: TRBJ2-7; D gene: -; clone size: -; CDR3 protein: CASSLDSGSALYEQYF; CDR3 DNA: TGCGCCAGCAGCTTGGACTCCGGGAGTGCCCTCTACGAGCAGTACTTC
V gene: TRBV7-2; J gene: TRBJ2-1; D gene: -; clone size: once; CDR3 protein: CASSFGRGGLNEQFF; CDR3 DNA: TGTGCCAGCAGCTTTGGGAGAGGGGGTCTCAATGAGCAGTTCTTC
V gene: TRBV30; J gene: TRBJ1-2; D gene: TRBD1; clone size: -; CDR3 protein: CALGDRTGDYGYTF; CDR3 DNA: TGTGCCTTGGGAGACCGGACAGGGGACTATGGCTACACCTTC
V gene: TRBV2; J gene: TRBJ2-1; D gene: -; clone size: few; CDR3 protein: CASRDSLENEQFF; CDR3 DNA: TGTGCCAGCAGAGACAGCCTCGAGAATGAGCAGTTCTTC
V gene: TRBV7-3; J gene: TRBJ2-5; D gene: TRBD2; clone size: -; CDR3 protein: CASSPGLADQETQYF; CDR3 DNA: TGTGCCAGCAGTCCTGGACTAGCGGACCAAGAGACCCAGTACTTC
V gene: TRBV7-9; J gene: TRBJ2-1; D gene: -; clone size: -; CDR3 protein: CASKKAEANEQFF; CDR3 DNA: TGTGCCAGCAAGAAAGCGGAGGCTAATGAGCAGTTCTTC
V gene: TRBV2; J gene: TRBJ2-5; D gene: -; clone size: -; CDR3 protein: CASRGMTDQETQYF; CDR3 DNA: TGTGCCAGCAGGGGGATGACAGACCAAGAGACCCAGTACTTC
V gene: TRBV29-1; J gene: TRBJ2-3; D gene: -; clone size: few; CDR3 protein: CSSGYTDTQYF; CDR3 DNA: TGCTCATCGGGGTACACAGATACGCAGTATTTT